There are a few counts of the clone carrying this TCR beta chain. Its antigen is as yet unknown. Trimming pared 4 bases from V and 1 base from J, leaving 18 bases between. CDR3 size: 16 residues. The germline V gene has CDR1 SQVTM and CDR2 ANQGSEA. The sample is drawn from a study of CD8 T cells in ankylosing spondylitis. General observations from the study: Ankylosing spondylitis blood appeared to carry a characteristic TCR beta motif of roughly eight highly homologous variants.

Via MiXCR, TCRdb re-called the 5' RACE reads, giving one row per CDR3 protein. The sample shows approximately 260,000 distinct CDR3 sequences, 18% of them seen only once. Source material: blood, either unsorted or a sorted T cell fraction (not recorded which). The chain combines TRBV29-1 with TRBJ2-3; D is perhaps TRBD2 (6 bases). The clonotype comes from a male donor with ankylosing spondylitis or in good health (not recorded which). CDR3 residues: CSVGGEWERGTDTQYF. Here the CDR3 DNA reads TGCAGCGTTGGAGGGGAATGGGAGCGGGGCACAGATACGCAGTATTTT.